What follows is one T cell receptor beta chain and its context. Its antigen remains unidentified. This may arise from a read error, as a much more abundant clone is one base away. The source of the sample is a study of post-analysis software for immune sequencing data. Study at large: Patients with relapsing-remitting, secondary progressive and progressive-relapsing multiple sclerosis courses were all represented.

TCR beta cDNA libraries included unique molecular identifiers. T cells numbering about 0.95 to 10 million yielded roughly 0.5 million cDNA molecules. TCRdb processed the PCR reads anew with MiXCR; each CDR3 protein has one entry. The sample contains about 200,000 distinct CDR3 sequences, 29% of which appear only once. CDR1 SEHNR and CDR2 FQNEAQ come from the germline V gene (reference sequence). CDR3 length equals 16 residues. Study observations and caveats: TRBV5-6, TRBV5-1 and TRBV20-1 belonged to a set of about five TRBV segments that were more frequent in patients than controls. People with multiple sclerosis had a significantly lower normalized Chao1 diversity than controls did.

V gene TRBV7-9 combines with J gene TRBJ2-5; 10 bases are shared with TRBD2. Source material: blood. The clonotype originates from a girl between 2 and 17 years old with multiple sclerosis. The CDR3 bases are TGTACCAGCAGCTTAGCGCCGCTAGCGGGGGCCGAGACCCAGTACTTC. It is translated as CTSSLAPLAGAETQYF.